These 21 T cell receptor beta chains were all obtained from the same sample, sequenced in a study of sequential checkpoint blockade in melanoma. Stated treatment: randomized to nivolumab then ipilimumab (arm A) or the reverse (arm B). Some clones are missing from TCRdb's copy, which holds only in-frame ones; the method was immunoSEQ multiplex PCR. The data contain 25,000 to 35,000 clones, 83% of them seen just once; the ten biggest clones take up around 17%. The sequences come from CD8+ T cells sorted from blood (inferred from file names), collected from a patient given nivolumab and ipilimumab in sequence. The receptors shown here come from a human donor with melanoma.

The chain joins TRBV4-1 to TRBJ2-1; TRBD1 matches 9 bases. The length of the CDR3 is 14 residues. V lost 4 bases, J lost 8 bases, and 6 bases stayed unmatched. CDR1 MGHRA and CDR2 YSYEKL come from the germline V gene. The CDR3 DNA sequence: TGCGCCAGCAGCCCGGGACAGGGCTTCGATGAGCAGTTCTTC. Protein product: CASSPGQGFDEQFF.

V usage is TRBV29-1 and J usage is TRBJ2-7; 12 nucleotides agree with TRBD1. The ends lost 5 bases at V and 6 bases at J; junction bases unmatched: 2. The CDR3 has 12 amino acids. Germline V CDR1 and CDR2: SQVTM, ANQGSEA. CDR3 nucleotides: TGCAGCGTTTCGGGACAGGGGGCCGAGCAGTACTTC. Translation: CSVSGQGAEQYF.

For this clone: Other nucleotide sequences from this sample produce the same CDR3. CDR3 loop: CASSPRGSGSPYEQYF. CDR3 nucleotides: TGTGCCAGCAGCCCCCGCGGGAGCGGGTCTCCCTACGAGCAGTACTTC. The genes are TRBV7-8 and TRBJ2-7; 7 bases map to TRBD2. J gave up 2 bases and V 5 bases, and 12 bases lay outside the gene matches. There are 16 residues in the CDR3. From germline, CDR1 is SGHVS and CDR2 FQNEAQ.

This chain joins TRBV7-2 and TRBJ1-1; D may be TRBD1 (5 bases). CDR3 length equals 14 residues. Germline V CDR1 and CDR2: SGHTA, FQGNSA. Trimming pared 5 bases from V and 6 bases from J, leaving 16 bases between. The CDR3 DNA sequence: TGTGCCAGCAGCCCGGACATGGGAGGCGCTGAAGCTTTCTTT. Its translation is CASSPDMGGAEAFF.

The chain couples TRBV7-9 to TRBJ2-4; the match to TRBD1 covers 8 bases. J lost 0 bases, V lost 1 base, and 2 bases had no gene match. Germline lookup yields CDR1 SEHNR and CDR2 FQNEAQ (reference sequence). The CDR3 spans 16 residues. CDR3 region: CASSLGTGLAKNIQYF. CDR3 in DNA: TGTGCCAGCAGCTTAGGGACAGGGTTAGCCAAAAACATTCAGTACTTC.

This clone was found once. The chain combines TRBV6-5 with TRBJ1-2; TRBD1 matches at 8 bases. Per the germline V gene, CDR1 is MNHEY and CDR2 is SVGAGI. There are 13 residues in the CDR3. The ends lost 6 bases at V and 4 bases at J; junction bases unmatched: 4. The CDR3 loop is CASSLTGGYGYTF. CDR3 DNA sequence: TGTGCCAGCAGCTTAACAGGGGGCTATGGCTACACCTTC.

The chain uses TRBV4-1 and TRBJ2-7; 10 nucleotides match TRBD2. The germline V gene encodes CDR1 MGHRA and CDR2 YSYEKL. V lost 2 bases and J lost 2; bases outside the gene matches: 3. This CDR3 comprises 15 residues. The CDR3 region has the DNA TGCGCCAGCAGCCAAACTAGCGGGATAGCCTACGAGCAGTACTTC. Translation gives CASSQTSGIAYEQYF.

In the case of this clone: The junction departs from germline at one end; a sequencing error may be responsible. This chain uses TRBV15 with TRBJ2-3; 7 bases map to TRBD2. CDR1 and CDR2 (germline): LNHNV, YYDKDF (reference sequence). The CDR3 has 12 residues. CDR3 region: CATSRGGRAPGF. The CDR3 DNA reads as TGTGCCACCAGCAGAGGGGGGAGGGCCCCTGGGTTT.

The rearrangement joins TRBV29-1 to TRBJ1-4; 7 nucleotides line up with TRBD1. The J segment lost 5 bases and the V segment lost 8 bases, leaving 5 bases of the junction unmatched. Germline V gene data show CDR1 as SQVTM and CDR2 as ANQGSEA. CDR3 length: 12 amino acids. The CDR3 DNA reads as TGCAGCACCCAGACAGGGAATGAAAAACTGTTTTTT. This sequence encodes CSTQTGNEKLFF.

By share, this clone counts as medium-sized (0.01 to 0.1%). V usage is TRBV7-9 and J usage is TRBJ2-6; weak D call: TRBD1 (5 bases). The CDR3 has 14 amino acids. V lost 11 bases and J 0 bases, leaving 11 bases between the germline ends. Germline assignment: CDR1 SEHNR and CDR2 FQNEAQ (reference sequence). The CDR3 sequence is CAGTGPSGANVLTF. The CDR3 coding sequence is TGTGCCGGAACAGGTCCCTCTGGGGCCAACGTCCTGACTTTC.

The genes are TRBV29-1 and TRBJ2-5, with TRBD1 as a possible D gene (6 bases). V gave up 4 bases and J gave up 4 bases, with 10 bases separating them. Germline assignment: CDR1 SQVTM and CDR2 ANQGSEA. There are 12 residues in the CDR3. The DNA for the CDR3 is TGCAGCGTTGGGCAGGGGACAGAGACCCAGTACTTC. It is translated as CSVGQGTETQYF. Complete variable domain (other parts from reference TRBV29-1 and TRBJ2-5): SAVISQKPSRDICQRGTSLTIQCQVDSQVTMMFWYRQQPGQSLTLIATANQGSEATYESGFVIDKFPISRPNLTFSTLTVSNMSPEDSSIYLCSVGQGTETQYFGPGTRLLVL.

This chain uses TRBV4-2 with TRBJ2-5, with D possibly TRBD2 on 6 matching bases. V was shortened by 5 bases and J by 7 bases, with 17 bases between the two germline ends. Germline assignment: CDR1 LGHNA and CDR2 YNFKEQ. This CDR3 has 14 amino acids. Here the CDR3 DNA reads TGTGCCAGCAGCTCTGGACTGGAGGAGGGGACCCAGTACTTC. Translation: CASSSGLEEGTQYF.

The V call is TRBV6-6, the J call TRBJ2-1, with TRBD2 matching 9 bases. The CDR3 is 15 amino acids. Germline values: CDR1 MNHNY, CDR2 SVGAGI (reference sequence). After removal of 3 bases from V and 7 bases from J, the junction contained 7 bases not matched to a gene. CDR3 DNA: TGTGCCAGCAGTTATGGCGGGGGGGCCGGAAATGAGCAGTTCTTC. Protein: CASSYGGGAGNEQFF.

The gene calls are TRBV9 and TRBJ2-1, with 12 bases that match TRBD2. V gave up 6 bases and J gave up 11 bases; unmatched junction bases: 9. CDR1 is SGDLS, CDR2 YYNGEE, per germline. This CDR3 is 14 amino acids long. CDR3 loop: CASTKGLAGPQQFF. CDR3 nucleotide sequence: TGTGCCAGCACCAAGGGACTAGCGGGCCCCCAGCAGTTCTTC.

The CDR3 nucleotides read TGTGCCAGCAGTCCCAGCGGAGGGGACATTCAGTACTTC. Its translation is CASSPSGGDIQYF. The chain employs TRBV28 and TRBJ2-4, with D perhaps TRBD2 (6 bases). In germline, CDR1 is MDHEN, CDR2 SYDVKM. The ends were cut back, 5 bases at V and 8 bases at J, with 13 bases in the middle. This CDR3 has 13 amino acids.

This clone was recorded a few times. This chain uses TRBV5-8 with TRBJ2-6, with unresolved D. CDR1 and CDR2 (germline): SGHTS, YDEGEE. With 3 bases removed from V and 0 bases from J, the gap between germline ends came to 16 bases. This CDR3 region has 18 residues. The CDR3 DNA reads TGTGCCAGCAGCTCAAAGACGTCCTCGGGCTCTGGGGCCAACGTCCTGACTTTC. Translating gives CASSSKTSSGSGANVLTF.

Details on this clone: Other DNA sequences in the sample encode the same CDR3. The genes are TRBV9 and TRBJ1-1; D possibly corresponds to TRBD1 (5 bases). Germline CDR1 reads SGDLS; CDR2 reads YYNGEE. Trimming removed 2 bases from V and 0 bases from J, with 8 bases in between. This CDR3 spans 14 amino acids. CDR3 in amino acids: CASSVGGMNTEAFF. CDR3 nucleotides: TGTGCCAGCAGCGTTGGGGGGATGAACACTGAAGCTTTCTTT.

The rearrangement joins TRBV4-3 to TRBJ1-1, with unresolved D. This CDR3 spans 13 amino acids. Germline V CDR1 and CDR2: LGHNA, YSLEER. Trimming removed 4 bases at V and 1 base at J, with 7 bases between. CDR3: CASSLVKNTEAFF. The CDR3 DNA follows: TGCGCCAGCAGCCTAGTGAAGAACACTGAAGCTTTCTTT.

The V gene is TRBV6-5, the J gene TRBJ2-3; TRBD2 matches at 13 bases. CDR3 length equals 16 residues. Losses at the gene ends were 4 bases for V and 2 bases for J; bases not matched to a gene: 3. Germline CDR1 MNHEY, CDR2 SVGAGI. CDR3 in amino acids: CASSWGTSGDTDTQYF. The CDR3 nucleotides are TGTGCCAGCAGTTGGGGGACTAGCGGGGACACAGATACGCAGTATTTT.

This chain joins TRBV29-1 and TRBJ1-4; no reliable D call. Germline CDR1 reads SQVTM; CDR2 reads ANQGSEA. The CDR3 spans 12 residues. Between the trimmed V and J ends, which lost 4 bases and 2 bases, there was a span of 5 bases. This chain's CDR3 is CSVAQTNEKLFF. CDR3 coding DNA: TGCAGCGTTGCCCAGACTAATGAAAAACTGTTTTTT.

The chain has TRBV7-8 and TRBJ2-7, with TRBD2 identical over 7 bases. The V gene end was trimmed by 5 bases and the J gene end by 1 base; junction bases not matched to a gene: 5. The CDR3 is made up of 14 amino acids. Germline CDR1 and CDR2: SGHVS and FQNEAQ. The CDR3 region has the DNA TGTGCCAGCAGCCCAAGCGGGAAATCCTACGAGCAGTACTTC. Its translation is CASSPSGKSYEQYF.